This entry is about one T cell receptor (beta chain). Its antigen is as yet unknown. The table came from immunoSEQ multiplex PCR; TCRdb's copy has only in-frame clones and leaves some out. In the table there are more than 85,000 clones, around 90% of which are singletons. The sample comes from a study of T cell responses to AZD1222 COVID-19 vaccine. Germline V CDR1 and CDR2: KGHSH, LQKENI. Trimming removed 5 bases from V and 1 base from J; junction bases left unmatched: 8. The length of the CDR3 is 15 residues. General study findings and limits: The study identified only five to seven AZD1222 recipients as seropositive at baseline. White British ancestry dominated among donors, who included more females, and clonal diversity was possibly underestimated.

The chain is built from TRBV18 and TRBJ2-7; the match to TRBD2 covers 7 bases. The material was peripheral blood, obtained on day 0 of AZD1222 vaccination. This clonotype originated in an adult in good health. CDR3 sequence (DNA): TGTGCCAGCTCAGACCCTAGCGGACTATCCTACGAGCAGTACTTC. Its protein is CASSDPSGLSYEQYF.